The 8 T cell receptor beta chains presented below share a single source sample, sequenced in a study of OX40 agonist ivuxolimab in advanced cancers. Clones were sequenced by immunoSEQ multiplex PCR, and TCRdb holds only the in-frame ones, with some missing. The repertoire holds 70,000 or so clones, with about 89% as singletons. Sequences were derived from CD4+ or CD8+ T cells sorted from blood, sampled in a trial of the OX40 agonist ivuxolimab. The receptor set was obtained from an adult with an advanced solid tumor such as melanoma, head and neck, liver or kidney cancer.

The CDR3 is CASSFAGNTIYF. The CDR3 DNA is TGTGCCAGCAGCTTCGCTGGAAACACCATATATTTT. The V gene is TRBV7-2, the J gene TRBJ1-3; D call uncertain. In germline, CDR1 is SGHTA, CDR2 FQGNSA. The length of the CDR3 is 12 residues. V dropped 3 bases and J dropped 2 bases, with 2 bases sitting between them. The variable domain in full, completed from reference TRBV7-2 and TRBJ1-3, reads GAGVSQSPSNKVTEKGKDVELRCDPISGHTALYWYRQSLGQGLEFLIYFQGNSAPDKSGLPSDRFSAERTGGSVSTLTIQRTQQEDSAVYLCASSFAGNTIYFGEGSWLTVV.

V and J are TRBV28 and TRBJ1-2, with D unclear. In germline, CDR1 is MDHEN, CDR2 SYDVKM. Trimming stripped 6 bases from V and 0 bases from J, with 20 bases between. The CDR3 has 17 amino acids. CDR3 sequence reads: CASSPLGLARANYGYTF. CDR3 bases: TGTGCCAGCAGCCCTCTGGGCCTAGCCCGAGCTAACTATGGCTACACCTTC.

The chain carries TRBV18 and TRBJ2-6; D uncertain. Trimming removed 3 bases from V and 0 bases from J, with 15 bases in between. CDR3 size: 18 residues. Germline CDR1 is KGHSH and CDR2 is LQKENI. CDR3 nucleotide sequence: TGTGCCAGCTCACCTATGGCAGACTGGTTCTCTGGGGCCAACGTCCTGACTTTC. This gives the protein CASSPMADWFSGANVLTF. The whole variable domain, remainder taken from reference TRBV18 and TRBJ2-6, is NAGVMQNPRHLVRRRGQEARLRCSPMKGHSHVYWYRQLPEEGLKFMVYLQKENIIDESGMPKERFSAEFPKEGPSILRIQQVVRGDSAAYFCASSPMADWFSGANVLTFGAGSRLTVL.

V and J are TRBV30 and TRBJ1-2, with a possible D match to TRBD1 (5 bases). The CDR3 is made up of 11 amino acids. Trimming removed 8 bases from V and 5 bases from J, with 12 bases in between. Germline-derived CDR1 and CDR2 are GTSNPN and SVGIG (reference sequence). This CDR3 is CATQGVYGYTF. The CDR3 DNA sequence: TGTGCCACCCAGGGAGTATATGGCTACACCTTC. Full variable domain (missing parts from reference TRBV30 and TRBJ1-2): SQTIHQWPATLVQPVGSPLSLECTVEGTSNPNLYWYRQAAGRGLQLLFYSVGIGQISSEVPQNLSASRPQDRQFILSSKKLLLSDSGFYLCATQGVYGYTFGSGTRLTVV.

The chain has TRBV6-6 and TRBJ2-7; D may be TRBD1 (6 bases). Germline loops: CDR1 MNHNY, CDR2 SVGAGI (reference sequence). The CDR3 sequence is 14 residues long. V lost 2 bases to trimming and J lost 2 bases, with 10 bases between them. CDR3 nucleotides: TGTGCCAGCAGTTACACAGGGCTCACCTACGAGCAGTACTTC. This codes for CASSYTGLTYEQYF.

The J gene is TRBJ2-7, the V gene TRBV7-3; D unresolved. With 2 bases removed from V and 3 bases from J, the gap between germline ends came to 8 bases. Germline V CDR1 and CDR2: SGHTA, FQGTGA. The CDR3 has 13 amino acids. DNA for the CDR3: TGTGCCAGCAGCTTAGCGAGTTACTACGAGCAGTACTTC. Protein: CASSLASYYEQYF.

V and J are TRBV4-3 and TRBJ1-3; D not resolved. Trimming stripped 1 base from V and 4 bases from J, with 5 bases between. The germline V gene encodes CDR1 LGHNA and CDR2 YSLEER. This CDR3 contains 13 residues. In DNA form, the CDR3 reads TGCGCCAGCAGCCAAGTGGCGGGAAACACCATATATTTT. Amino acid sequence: CASSQVAGNTIYF.

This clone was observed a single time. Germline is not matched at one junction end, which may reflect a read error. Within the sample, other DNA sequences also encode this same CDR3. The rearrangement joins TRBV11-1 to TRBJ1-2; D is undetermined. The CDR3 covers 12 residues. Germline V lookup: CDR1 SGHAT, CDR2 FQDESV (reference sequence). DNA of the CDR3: TGTGCCAGCAGCTTAGAGGGCTATGGCTACACCTTT. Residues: CASSLEGYGYTF.